A selection of T cell receptor beta chains follows, all from one sample in a study of cytomegalovirus exposure and HLA in healthy donors. TCRdb's table, derived via immunoSEQ multiplex PCR, lists solely in-frame clones and lacks some. The sample has around 92,000 clones; about four fifths are singletons. What was sequenced was PBMCs. The receptors here all came from a female donor in good health and CMV-seropositive. CDR3s include the opening cysteine and the closing phenylalanine or tryptophan. D genes are given only for firm matches. Rows may omit the clone size; those that give it use once, few, many or a size class.

>-|TRBV28|-|TRBJ1-1
TGTGCCAGCAGTTCAAATCAGAGACAGAACACTGAAGCTTTCTTT
CASSSNQRQNTEAFF
>-|TRBV6-6|-|TRBJ1-5
TGTGCCAGCAGTTACGAGGGTTATAGCAATCAGCCCCAGCATTTT
CASSYEGYSNQPQHF
>TRBD1|TRBV6-6|-|TRBJ2-5
TGTGCCAGCAGTCACCTCATAGACAGGGGCGTAGAGACCCAGTACTTC
CASSHLIDRGVETQYF
>TRBD1|TRBV7-2|-|TRBJ2-5
TGTGCCAGCAGTTCCACTGTGACAGGGGGAGAGACCCAGTACTTC
CASSSTVTGGETQYF
>-|TRBV4-3|few|TRBJ2-1
TGCGCCAGCAGCCAAGATCGGGGTCAGCCCTACAATGAGCAGTTCTTC
CASSQDRGQPYNEQFF
>TRBD2|TRBV5-6|-|TRBJ2-7
TGTGCCAGCAGCTTGGGTGGCGGGGGGTCCTACGAGCAGTACTTC
CASSLGGGGSYEQYF
>-|TRBV5-1|-|TRBJ1-1
TGCGCCAGCAGCTTCTCAGGTTGGAACACTGAAGCTTTCTTT
CASSFSGWNTEAFF
>TRBD2|TRBV7-7|-|TRBJ2-5
TGTGCTAGCAGTCTCGGGAGGAAGGAAGAGACCCAGTACTTC
CASSLGRKEETQYF
>TRBD1|TRBV30|-|TRBJ1-2
TGTGCCTGGAGGGGGGACAGGGCGGGATATGGCTACACCTTC
CAWRGDRAGYGYTF
>-|TRBV7-8|-|TRBJ2-7
TGTGCCAGCAGCTTAGTCCCCGGATCGAGGAACTTC
CASSLVPGSRNF
>-|TRBV15|-|TRBJ1-4
TGTGCCACCAGCCGCCCGGGGGAAGCTGAAAAACTGTTTTTT
CATSRPGEAEKLFF
>TRBD1|TRBV7-2|-|TRBJ1-2
TGTGCCAGCAGCCAATTTACAGGGGACTATGGCTACACCTTC
CASSQFTGDYGYTF
>-|TRBV28|-|TRBJ1-2
TGTGCCAGCAGTTTCGGGGAGGTGGGGATCTATGGCTACACCTTC
CASSFGEVGIYGYTF
>-|TRBV7-9|-|TRBJ1-1
TGTGCCAGCAGCCGCACAGAGGGGAACACTGAAGCTTTCTTT
CASSRTEGNTEAFF
>TRBD1|TRBV5-1|-|TRBJ2-3
TGCGCCAGCAGTCCGTACAGGGGAAACGCAGATACGCAGTATTTT
CASSPYRGNADTQYF
>-|TRBV11-2|-|TRBJ2-7
TGTGCCAGCAGCTTATCCCATTCGCAGGGCCACGAGCAGTACTTC
CASSLSHSQGHEQYF
>TRBD2|TRBV7-2|-|TRBJ2-7
TGTGCCAGCAGACTAACCGGGACTAGGGACGAGCAGTACTTC
CASRLTGTRDEQYF
>TRBD1|TRBV6-5|-|TRBJ1-1
TGTGCCAGCAGTTACGGACAGGGGACTGAAGCTTTCTTT
CASSYGQGTEAFF
>TRBD2|TRBV2|-|TRBJ2-1
TGTGCCAGCAGCCAGACTAGCGGGAGGGCCAGGTGGAATGAGCAGTTCTTC
CASSQTSGRARWNEQFF
>-|TRBV5-1|-|TRBJ2-3
TGCGCCAGCAGCAGAAACGGAGGTACGCAGTATTTT
CASSRNGGTQYF
>TRBD1|TRBV6-1|few|TRBJ2-7
TGTGCCAGCAGTGAAGAAACTTGGACAGGTGTTTACGAGCAGTACTTC
CASSEETWTGVYEQYF
>TRBD1|TRBV29-1|few|TRBJ2-3
TGCAGCGCTGGCAACAGGGGCTTTAGCACAGATACGCAGTATTTT
CSAGNRGFSTDTQYF
>-|TRBV5-1|-|TRBJ1-2
TGCGCCAGCAGTTACTCAGGGGACCCAAGCTATGGCTACACCTTC
CASSYSGDPSYGYTF
>TRBD2|TRBV11-3|-|TRBJ2-7
TGTGCCAGCAGCTCCTCCCCGGCTAGCGGGAGTGTGAGCGAGCAGTACTTC
CASSSSPASGSVSEQYF
>TRBD1|TRBV10-3|-|TRBJ2-2
TGTGCCATCAGAAAGGGACAGGGAGGGAACACCGGGGAGCTGTTTTTT
CAIRKGQGGNTGELFF
>-|TRBV6-5|-|TRBJ1-2
TGTGCCAGCAGTTTGGCGGGAATTGCGGGCTACACCTTC
CASSLAGIAGYTF
>TRBD2|TRBV4-2|-|TRBJ2-3
TGTGCCAGCAGCCAAGATGCGACTAGCGGGAGCCTCAGACTTCCAGATACGCAGTATTTT
CASSQDATSGSLRLPDTQYF
>-|TRBV6-1|-|TRBJ2-7
TGTGCCAGCGCGAGCTCCTACGAGCAGTACTTC
CASASSYEQYF
>-|TRBV7-3|few|TRBJ1-6
TGTGCCAGCAGCCCCGCAGGGAATTCACCCCTCCACTTT
CASSPAGNSPLHF
>TRBD2|TRBV7-6|few|TRBJ2-1
TGTGCCAGCAGCTTAGTGGCGGGAGAAGTAGATGAGCAGTTCTTC
CASSLVAGEVDEQFF
>-|TRBV27|-|TRBJ2-7
TGTGCCAGCTCCCCCGGCAGGATGTACGAGCAGTACTTC
CASSPGRMYEQYF
>TRBD1|TRBV4-2|-|TRBJ2-7
TGTGCCAGCAGCTCGGTCGGACAGGGGGCCTACGAGCAGTACTTC
CASSSVGQGAYEQYF
>-|TRBV6-1|-|TRBJ2-1
TGTGCCAGCAGTGGTGGAGACGGAACCTACAATGAGCAGTTCTTC
CASSGGDGTYNEQFF
>-|TRBV11-3|-|TRBJ1-1
TGTGCCAGCAGCTTACGCGCGGAATCACTTGAAGCTTTCTTT
CASSLRAESLEAFF
>-|TRBV7-6|-|TRBJ2-6
TGTGCCAGCGCGAGGAGCGGGGCCAACGTCCTGACTTTC
CASARSGANVLTF
>TRBD1|TRBV7-2|few|TRBJ1-3
TGTGCCAGCAGCCCCGACAGGGGGGACACCATATATTTT
CASSPDRGDTIYF
>-|TRBV18|-|TRBJ1-1
TGTGCCAGCTCACTCAGGACAGATCAGAACACTGAAGCTTTCTTT
CASSLRTDQNTEAFF
>-|TRBV7-2|-|TRBJ1-2
TGTGCCAGCAGCTTAGAGAGTTTCCGCTACACCTTC
CASSLESFRYTF
>-|TRBV5-1|-|TRBJ1-3
TGCGCCAGCAGCCCTAGATCCTCCGGAAACACCATATATTTT
CASSPRSSGNTIYF
>-|TRBV7-2|-|TRBJ2-3
TGTGCCAGCCGCGACTCAGATACGCAGTATTTT
CASRDSDTQYF
>TRBD2|TRBV11-2|-|TRBJ2-7
TGTGCCAGCAGCTTTGCATCGGGGGGAACCTACGAGCAGTACTTC
CASSFASGGTYEQYF
>-|TRBV11-2|once|TRBJ1-5
TGTGCCAGCAGCCCTAACAGGTTCAATCAGCCCCAGCATTTT
CASSPNRFNQPQHF
>-|TRBV4-1|-|TRBJ2-4
TGCGCCAGCAGCCAAGAATGGGCTAGCGCCTCGCATAAAAACATTCAGTACTTC
CASSQEWASASHKNIQYF
>TRBD1|TRBV30|-|TRBJ1-1
TGTGCCTGGAGTCTGACAGGGGGTTACACTGAAGCTTTCTTT
CAWSLTGGYTEAFF
>TRBD2|TRBV5-4|-|TRBJ2-7
TGTGCCAGCAGCTCCGGGGGGGGCTCCTACGAGCAGTACTTC
CASSSGGGSYEQYF
>-|TRBV5-1|-|TRBJ1-1
TGCGCCAGCAGCCTCACAGCTGACACTGAAGCTTTCTTT
CASSLTADTEAFF
>TRBD1|TRBV11-2|-|TRBJ2-2
TGTGCCAGCAGCTCGGACAGGAGCTCGAACACCGGGGAGCTGTTTTTT
CASSSDRSSNTGELFF
>TRBD2|TRBV7-9|-|TRBJ2-7
TGTGCCAGCAGCTCGGGGGGGGCCTTAACCTACGAGCAGTACTTC
CASSSGGALTYEQYF
>-|TRBV28|once|TRBJ1-5
TGTGCCAGCAGGCAGGGTAGCCAGCCCCAGCATTTT
CASRQGSQPQHF
>TRBD1|TRBV30|-|TRBJ1-5
TGTGCCTGGAGCCTAACAGGGGTTTGGGGCTATAGCAATCAGCCCCAGCATTTT
CAWSLTGVWGYSNQPQHF